This T cell receptor (beta chain) is from a study of blood T cell repertoires in COVID-19. Study details: From the United States, Italy and Spain came samples of acute and convalescent COVID-19. Sources were T cells, B-cell-depleted T cells, or PBMCs; the material itself was cDNA or gDNA.

In the original analysis: Scientists estimated how many nucleated cells there were by amplifying reference gene primers. Profiling relied on immunoSEQ multiplex PCR, and the TCRdb table lists in-frame clones only, not all of them. That table is the source of V, J and clone size, and D and trimming were worked out from the DNA. The sample includes roughly 120,000 clones, 83% of them seen just once. J lost 10 bases, V lost 1 base, and 6 bases had no gene match. CDR3 size: 14 residues. Germline values: CDR1 SNHLY, CDR2 FYNNEI. The sequence was obtained from a young man with acute or convalescent COVID-19. The chain has TRBV2 and TRBJ2-1; TRBD2 matches at 8 bases. Sequencing was done on a sample of peripheral blood. CDR3 nucleotides: TGTGCCAGCAGTGAAGGGCCCGGGGGGGAGGAGCAGTTCTTC. Translation gives CASSEGPGGEEQFF.